This entry lists 5 T cell receptor beta chains sequenced from one sample in a study of CD8+ T cells in alopecia areata. Treatment indicated: oral pan-JAK inhibitor, 5-10 mg twice daily. Following RNA extraction, reverse transcription yielded cDNA that acted as the sequencing template. TCRdb's table, derived via immunoSEQ multiplex PCR, lists solely in-frame clones and lacks some. The sample has approximately 190,000 clones; 55% to 75% are singletons. The sample here was CD4+ T cells sorted from blood, taken at week 24, from a patient treated with tofacitinib. The receptors shown here come from a human donor with alopecia areata.

The chain links TRBV10-3 to TRBJ1-5; D not resolved. V shed 0 bases and J shed 3 bases, with 9 bases lying between them. The CDR3 totals 15 residues. From germline, CDR1 is ENHRY and CDR2 SYGVKD. Here the CDR3 DNA reads TGTGCCATCAGTGAGTCGAGGAGATCCAATCAGCCCCAGCATTTT. Amino acid sequence: CAISESRRSNQPQHF.

The chain recombines TRBV6-5 with TRBJ1-6; D gene unclear. Germline CDR1 and CDR2: MNHEY and SVGAGI. This CDR3 has 15 residues. With 8 bases removed from V and 5 bases from J, the gap between germline ends came to 16 bases. This chain's CDR3 is CASHREPGHNSPLHF. The CDR3 nucleotides are TGTGCCAGCCATAGGGAACCGGGTCATAATTCACCCCTCCACTTT.

This clone was counted between two and nine times. The CDR3 spells CASSPTGRNTIYF. CDR3 DNA: TGTGCCAGCAGCCCTACAGGGAGAAACACCATATATTTT. This chain connects TRBV11-2 to TRBJ1-3; D might be TRBD1 (6 bases). Trimming shortened V by 5 bases and J by 5 bases, and 10 bases separated the two germline ends. CDR3 length equals 13 residues. Germline V CDR1 and CDR2: SGHAT, FQNNGV.

The chain combines TRBV6-5 with TRBJ2-3; 10 bases agree with TRBD2. Germline CDR1 and CDR2: MNHEY and SVGAGI. With V trimmed by 6 bases and J by 6 bases, 9 bases remained unmatched. The CDR3 extends over 15 amino acids. The CDR3 is CASRTSGFGLDTQYF. CDR3 in DNA: TGTGCCAGCAGGACTAGCGGGTTTGGTTTGGATACGCAGTATTTT.

The chain couples TRBV2 to TRBJ2-3; maybe TRBD1 (7 bases). The CDR3 runs to 11 residues. Germline V gene lookup returns CDR1 SNHLY and CDR2 FYNNEI. Trimming shortened V by 8 bases and J by 5 bases, and 8 bases separated the two germline ends. In DNA form, the CDR3 reads TGTGCCAGCCAGGGGGGAGATACGCAGTATTTT. The encoded protein is CASQGGDTQYF.